The clone carrying this T cell receptor (beta chain) is medium-sized. The sample belongs to a study of CD4 and CD8 cells across lung adenocarcinoma regions. Germline-derived CDR1 and CDR2 are MNHNS and SASEGT. The trim removed 7 bases at V and 0 bases at J, leaving 11 bases unmatched. The CDR3 is made up of 16 amino acids. TCRdb called the PCR reads again in MiXCR, with one record for every CDR3 protein. The sample has more than 9,000 distinct CDR3 sequences, 40% to 60% seen once. Sequences were obtained from CD8+ T cells from the margin of a lung tumor. V is TRBV6-1 and J is TRBJ1-1; TRBD1 agrees at 7 bases. The TCR comes from a male donor with lung adenocarcinoma. The CD4 and CD8 labels of this study may be unreliable. CDR3 in DNA: TGTGCCAGCACTAAACAGGGGTGGGGGATGAACACTGAAGCTTTCTTT. It codes for CASTKQGWGMNTEAFF.